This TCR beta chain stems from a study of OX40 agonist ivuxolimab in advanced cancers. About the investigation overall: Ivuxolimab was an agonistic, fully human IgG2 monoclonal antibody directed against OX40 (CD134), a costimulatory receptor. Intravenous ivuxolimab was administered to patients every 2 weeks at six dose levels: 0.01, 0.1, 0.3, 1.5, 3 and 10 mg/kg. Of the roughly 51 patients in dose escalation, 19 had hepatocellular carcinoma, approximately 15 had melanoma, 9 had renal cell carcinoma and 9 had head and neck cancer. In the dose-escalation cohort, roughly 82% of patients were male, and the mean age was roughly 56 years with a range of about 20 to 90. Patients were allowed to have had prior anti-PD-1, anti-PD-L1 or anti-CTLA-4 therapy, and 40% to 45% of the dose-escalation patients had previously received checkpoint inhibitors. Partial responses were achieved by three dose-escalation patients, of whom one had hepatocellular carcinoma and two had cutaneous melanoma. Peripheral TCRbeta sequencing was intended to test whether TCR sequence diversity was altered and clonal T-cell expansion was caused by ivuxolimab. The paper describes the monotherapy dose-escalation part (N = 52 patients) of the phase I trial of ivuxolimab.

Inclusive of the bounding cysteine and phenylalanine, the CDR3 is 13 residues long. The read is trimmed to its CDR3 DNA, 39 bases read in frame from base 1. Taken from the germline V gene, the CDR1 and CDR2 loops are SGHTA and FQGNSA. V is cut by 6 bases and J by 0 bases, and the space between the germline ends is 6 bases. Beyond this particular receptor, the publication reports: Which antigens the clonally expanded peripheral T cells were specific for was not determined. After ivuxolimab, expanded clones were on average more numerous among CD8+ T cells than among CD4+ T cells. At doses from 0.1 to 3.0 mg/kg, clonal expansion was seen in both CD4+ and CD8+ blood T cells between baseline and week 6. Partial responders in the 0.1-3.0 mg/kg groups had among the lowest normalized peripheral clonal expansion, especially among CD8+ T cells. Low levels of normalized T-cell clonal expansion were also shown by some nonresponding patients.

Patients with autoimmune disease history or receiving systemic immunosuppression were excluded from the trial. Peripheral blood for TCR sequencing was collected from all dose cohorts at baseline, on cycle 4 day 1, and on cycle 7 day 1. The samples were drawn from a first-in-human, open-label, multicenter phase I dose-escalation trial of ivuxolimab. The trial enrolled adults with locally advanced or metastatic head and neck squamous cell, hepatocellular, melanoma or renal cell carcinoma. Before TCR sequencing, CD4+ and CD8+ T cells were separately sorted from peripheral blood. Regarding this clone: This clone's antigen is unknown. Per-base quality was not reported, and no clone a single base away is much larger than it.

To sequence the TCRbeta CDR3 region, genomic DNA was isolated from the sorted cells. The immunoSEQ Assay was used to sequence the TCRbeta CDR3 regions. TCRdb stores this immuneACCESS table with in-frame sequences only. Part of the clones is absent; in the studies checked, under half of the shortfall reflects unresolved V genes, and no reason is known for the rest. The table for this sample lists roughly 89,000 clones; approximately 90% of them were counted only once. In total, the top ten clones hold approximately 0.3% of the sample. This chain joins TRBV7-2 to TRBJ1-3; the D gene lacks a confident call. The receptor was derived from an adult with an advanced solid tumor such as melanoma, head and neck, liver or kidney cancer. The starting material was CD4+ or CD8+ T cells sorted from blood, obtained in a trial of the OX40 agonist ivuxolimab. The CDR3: CASRQSSGNTIYF. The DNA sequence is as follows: TGTGCCAGCAGGCAGAGCTCTGGAAACACCATATATTTT.